Listed here are 25 T cell receptor beta chains from one sample, sequenced in a study of regulatory T cells in long-lasting Graves disease (dated by TCRdb to about 2021). The protocol used for the library was multiplex PCR. Sequencing instrument: Illumina HiSeq 4000. iRepertoire HTBI primers and Arm-PCR amplification of CDR3 regions were used to construct TCR beta libraries. TCRdb trimmed public reads at Q25 via fastp, called clones via MiXCR and kept in-frame beta chains. Entries are consolidated by CDR3 protein sequence, retaining the most common genes and DNA. For this sample the table gives about 660,000 distinct CDR3 sequences, of which about 32% were detected only once. Clones ranked in the top ten supply about two fifths of the sample. In light of the paper, this sample's time point label describes: persistent/refractory GD, antithyroid drugs over 5 years with positive TRAb. RNA was extracted from PBMCs in TRIzol for both TCR sequencing and RNA sequencing.

The source was peripheral blood mononuclear cells (PBMCs), collected when the disease was refractory, from a patient treated with antithyroid drugs. The receptors originated from a female donor with Graves disease.

This clonotype was detected only a few times. The chain combines TRBV7-6 with TRBJ2-7, with D perhaps matching TRBD2 (6 bases). The CDR3 runs 14 residues. The germline gives CDR1 SGHVS, CDR2 FNYEAQ. V gave up 3 bases and J gave up 4 bases, with 13 bases separating them. As DNA, the CDR3 is TGTGCCAGCAGCTTTGGAGGGGAGAGGTACGAGCAGTACTTC. The encoded protein is CASSFGGERYEQYF. The variable domain in full, with the rest retrieved from reference TRBV7-6 and TRBJ2-7, is GAGVSQSPRYKVTKRGQDVALRCDPISGHVSLYWYRQALGQGPEFLTYFNYEAQQDKSGLPNDRFSAERPEGSISTLTIQRTEQRDSAMYRCASSFGGERYEQYFGPGTRLTVT.

This clonotype appeared a few times. This chain uses TRBV10-3 with TRBJ2-7; D assignment may be TRBD1 or TRBD2 (6 bases each). Trimming pared 0 bases from V and 0 bases from J, leaving 12 bases between. This CDR3 is built from 16 residues. CDR1 ENHRY and CDR2 SYGVKD come from the germline V gene. CDR3 sequence: CAISESRGASSYEQYF. The CDR3 DNA reads TGTGCCATCAGTGAGTCGAGGGGGGCCTCCTCCTACGAGCAGTACTTC.

This clonotype was observed a handful of times. The V gene is TRBV19, the J gene TRBJ1-5; 7 positions agree with TRBD1. Germline V gene sequence: CDR1 LNHDA, CDR2 SQIVND (reference sequence). CDR3 length: 14 amino acids. V lost 5 bases, J lost 5 bases, and 6 bases stayed unmatched. The CDR3 sequence is CASSAQGRDQPQHF. The CDR3 DNA follows: TGTGCCAGTAGTGCACAGGGGCGCGATCAGCCCCAGCATTTT.

The chain is built from TRBV7-2 and TRBJ1-2; D not resolved. Germline CDR1 and CDR2: SGHTA and FQGNSA. Trimming stripped 1 base from V and 7 bases from J, with 7 bases between. The CDR3 is made up of 12 amino acids. CDR3 amino acids: CASSLETRGYTF. Written as DNA, the CDR3 is TGTGCCAGCAGCTTAGAGACACGTGGCTACACCTTC.

This clonotype was counted at least ten times. The chain employs TRBV28 and TRBJ1-5; maybe TRBD1 (5 bases). The germline V gene has CDR1 MDHEN and CDR2 SYDVKM. This CDR3 comprises 12 residues. Deletions cut 10 bases from V and 3 bases from J, with 10 bases between. The CDR3: CANQGDNQPQHF. The CDR3 DNA is TGTGCCAACCAGGGAGACAATCAGCCCCAGCATTTT.

The chain is built from TRBV11-2 and TRBJ2-7; D might be TRBD2 (6 bases). This CDR3 is built from 14 residues. The germline gives CDR1 SGHAT, CDR2 FQNNGV. The V and J ends lost 4 bases and 2 bases respectively, with 12 bases between them. CDR3 bases: TGTGCCAGCAGCTCGGGACGGGGGACCTACGAGCAGTACTTC. It encodes CASSSGRGTYEQYF.

The rearrangement links TRBV28 to TRBJ1-1, with TRBD1 matching over 9 bases. The CDR3 spans 16 residues. Trimming at V came to 3 bases and at J to 4 bases, leaving 9 bases not matched to a gene. Germline V gene data show CDR1 as MDHEN and CDR2 as SYDVKM. CDR3 amino acids: CASSFPRGTGFTEAFF. CDR3 nucleotide sequence: TGTGCCAGCAGTTTTCCCCGGGGGACAGGGTTCACTGAAGCTTTCTTT.

This clonotype occurred a few times. The chain carries TRBV29-1 and TRBJ2-5; no clear D. Germline V CDR1 and CDR2: SQVTM, ANQGSEA. The CDR3 contains 12 residues. The ends were cut back, 3 bases at V and 0 bases at J, with 5 bases in the middle. CDR3 region: CSVDSYQETQYF. The CDR3 coding sequence is TGCAGCGTTGACTCGTACCAAGAGACCCAGTACTTC.

This clonotype was observed a handful of times. The J gene is TRBJ2-7, the V gene TRBV20-1; D remains ambiguous. The V gene's germline CDR1 is DFQATT and CDR2 SNEGSKA (reference sequence). Trimming shortened V by 2 bases and J by 0 bases, and 14 bases separated the two germline ends. The CDR3 is 15 amino acids. DNA for the CDR3: TGCAGTGCTAGATCGTCAGACCTCGCCTCCTACGAGCAGTACTTC. The encoded protein is CSARSSDLASYEQYF.

The chain employs TRBV6-5 and TRBJ2-1; 7 bases line up with TRBD2. The CDR3 covers 15 residues. V lost 4 bases to trimming and J lost 5 bases; unmatched junction nucleotides: 8. The germline V gene has CDR1 MNHEY and CDR2 SVGAGI. CDR3 sequence: CASSSLREINNEQFF. The CDR3 DNA is TGTGCCAGCAGTTCCCTGCGGGAGATCAACAATGAGCAGTTCTTC.

V is TRBV5-1 and J is TRBJ2-7; 14 bases fit TRBD2. Per germline, CDR1 SGHRS and CDR2 YFSETQ. V was pared by 5 bases and J by 6 bases, with 10 bases of the junction left unmatched. This CDR3 is 16 amino acids long. The CDR3 loop is CASSSTSGRVSLEQYF. CDR3 bases: TGCGCCAGCAGTTCGACTAGCGGGAGGGTATCCCTCGAGCAGTACTTC.

J is TRBJ2-7 and V is TRBV25-1; the D is unclear. This CDR3 is 13 amino acids long. Trimming cost V 5 bases and J 0 bases, with 8 bases left between them. Germline lookup yields CDR1 MGHDK and CDR2 SYGVNS. CDR3 sequence (DNA): TGTGCCAGCAGTATACCGTACTCCTACGAGCAGTACTTC. It encodes CASSIPYSYEQYF.

On this clonotype: A read error may account for a junction end that differs from germline. The J gene is TRBJ2-7, the V gene TRBV20-1, with TRBD2 identical over 7 bases. In germline, CDR1 is DFQATT, CDR2 SNEGSKA (reference sequence). This CDR3 spans 16 amino acids. Written as DNA, the CDR3 is TGCAGTGCCCTACCCAGCGGGACTCAGATATCCTACGAGCAGTATTTC. It translates to CSALPSGTQISYEQYF.

The chain combines TRBV29-1 with TRBJ1-1, with 9 bases that match TRBD1. Looked up from germline, CDR1 is SQVTM and CDR2 is ANQGSEA. This CDR3 has 16 amino acids. V trimming: 5 bases; J trimming: 3 bases; junction bases outside the gene matches: 13. The CDR3 protein is CSVSVRGQGAHTEAFF. Written as DNA, the CDR3 is TGCAGCGTTAGCGTGAGGGGACAGGGTGCACACACTGAAGCTTTCTTT.

The V and J genes are TRBV30 and TRBJ2-4; 8 nucleotides match TRBD1. The CDR3 covers 12 residues. Germline CDR1 is GTSNPN and CDR2 is SVGIG (reference sequence). The ends lost 6 bases at V and 4 bases at J; junction bases unmatched: 2. DNA of the CDR3: TGTGCCTGCCGGGACAGGAAAAACATTCAGTACTTC. Amino acid sequence: CACRDRKNIQYF.

This clonotype was counted only a few times. The rearrangement uses TRBV5-4 and TRBJ1-1; D is unresolved. Per the germline V gene, CDR1 is SGHNT and CDR2 is YYREEE (reference sequence). The CDR3 has 15 residues. V shed 0 bases and J shed 3 bases, with 12 bases lying between them. CDR3 DNA sequence: TGTGCCAGCAGCTTGGGTGCGTTAGGTGACACTGAAGCTTTCTTT. It encodes CASSLGALGDTEAFF.

The chain employs TRBV5-1 and TRBJ1-6, with TRBD1 identical over 10 bases. Per the germline V gene, CDR1 is SGHRS and CDR2 is YFSETQ. This CDR3 has 18 amino acids. V trimming: 1 base; J trimming: 6 bases; junction bases outside the gene matches: 10. DNA for the CDR3: TGCGCCAGCAGCTTGCGACCCGGGACAGGGGACGGTAATTCACCCCTCCACTTT. It encodes CASSLRPGTGDGNSPLHF.

The CDR3 DNA sequence: TGTGCCAGCAGCGGCCGTTATAATGAAGCTTTCTTT. This gives the protein CASSGRYNEAFF. The gene calls are TRBV7-9 and TRBJ1-1; unclear D gene. The CDR3 totals 12 residues. V shed 5 bases and J shed 7 bases, with 11 bases lying between them. The germline CDR1 and CDR2 sequences are SEHNR and FQNEAQ (reference sequence).

This clonotype was seen only a few times. This chain connects TRBV27 to TRBJ1-1; D might be TRBD1 (6 bases). Germline CDR1 is MNHEY and CDR2 is SMNVEV (reference sequence). CDR3 length: 14 amino acids. Between the trimmed V and J ends, which lost 6 bases and 6 bases, there was a span of 17 bases. The CDR3 is CASRGLTGHPEAFF. CDR3 DNA: TGTGCCAGCAGGGGATTGACAGGACATCCTGAAGCTTTCTTT.

The chain uses TRBV11-2 and TRBJ2-2; D is possibly TRBD1 or TRBD2 (5 bases each). Germline V gives CDR1 SGHAT, CDR2 FQNNGV. CDR3 size: 14 residues. V dropped 4 bases and J dropped 8 bases, with 14 bases sitting between them. CDR3 in DNA: TGTGCCAGCAGCTCCCTGGGACCCGGAGGGGAGCTGTTTTTT. It specifies CASSSLGPGGELFF.

Only a few counts were recorded for this clonotype. The V gene is TRBV20-1, the J gene TRBJ2-5; no firm D call. There are 15 residues in the CDR3. V shed 0 bases and J shed 2 bases, with 13 bases lying between them. The germline gives CDR1 DFQATT, CDR2 SNEGSKA (reference sequence). The CDR3 is CSARDSWPHQETQYF. CDR3 nucleotides: TGCAGTGCTAGAGATAGTTGGCCGCATCAAGAGACCCAGTACTTC.

This clonotype was counted between two and nine times. The genes are TRBV6-1 and TRBJ2-2, with a possible D match to TRBD2 (5 bases). The CDR3 is 16 amino acids. Germline loops: CDR1 MNHNS, CDR2 SASEGT. V was pared by 2 bases and J by 3 bases, with 13 bases between. CDR3 residues: CASSELRVQDTGELFF. CDR3 in DNA: TGTGCCAGCAGTGAACTGAGGGTTCAAGACACCGGGGAGCTGTTTTTT.

This clonotype has only a few counts. The rearrangement joins TRBV29-1 to TRBJ1-1; D is possibly TRBD1 (6 bases). V was shortened by 5 bases and J by 1 base, with 14 bases between the two germline ends. The CDR3 loop spans 14 amino acids. Germline CDR1 and CDR2: SQVTM and ANQGSEA. The CDR3 DNA reads as TGCAGCGTTCTACTGGCGGACAGGAACACTGAAGCTTTCTTT. It is translated as CSVLLADRNTEAFF.

A few counts support this clonotype. The chain has TRBV27 and TRBJ2-7; 7 positions agree with TRBD2. V dropped 0 bases and J dropped 3; count of bases not matched to a gene: 2. The CDR3 is made up of 14 amino acids. Germline V gene sequence: CDR1 MNHEY, CDR2 SMNVEV (reference sequence). The CDR3 nucleotides are TGTGCCAGCAGTTTATCGCGGGGGAGCTACGAGCAGTACTTC. This encodes CASSLSRGSYEQYF.

This clonotype was found many times. The V call is TRBV28, the J call TRBJ1-1, with 7 bases fitting TRBD1. Trimming took 4 bases from V and 5 from J; bases not matched to a gene: 10. There are 15 residues in the CDR3. CDR1 and CDR2 from the germline V gene are MDHEN and SYDVKM. The CDR3 nucleotides are TGTGCCAGCAGTTCCTCACAGGGGATCGGGACTGAAGCTTTCTTT. Protein: CASSSSQGIGTEAFF.